The T cell receptor (beta chain) described here comes from a study of blood T cell repertoires in COVID-19. Study-level information: Samples representing acute and convalescent COVID-19 were sourced from the United States, Italy and Spain.

Trimming left V 6 bases short and J 6 bases short, with 5 bases between. CDR3 size: 11 residues. Assay used: immunoSEQ multiplex PCR; TCRdb lists only in-frame clones, some missing. In the table there are 190,000 or so clones, approximately 80% of which are singletons. Sequencing was done on a sample of peripheral blood. The origin of this receptor is a human donor with acute or convalescent COVID-19. The donor label of this sample is uncertain. The chain recombines TRBV12-3 or TRBV12-4 with TRBJ2-2; D remains unclear. The CDR3 loop reads CASSGPGELFF. In DNA form, the CDR3 reads TGTGCCAGCAGCGGTCCCGGGGAGCTGTTTTTT.